Shown below are 24 T cell receptor beta chains from a single sample sequenced in a study of naive and memory T cell subsets. Two oligonucleotides, mixed equimolar, formed the beta constant-region primer covering TRBC1 and TRBC2. The ligated cDNA underwent four PCR rounds using SP2 and nested alpha and beta constant-region primers. TCRdb independently ran MiXCR on the UMI-ligation and nested PCR reads; one entry per CDR3 protein. In the table there are 85,000 or so distinct CDR3 sequences, about 8.2% of which are singletons. Material: naive CD8+ T cells from blood. The origin of the receptors is a human donor in good health.

This clonotype was detected once. The chain employs TRBV14 and TRBJ2-7; no reliable D call. Between the trimmed V and J ends, which lost 1 base and 6 bases, there was a span of 4 bases. This CDR3 comprises 11 residues. Germline-derived CDR1 and CDR2 are SGHDN and FVKESK. This CDR3 reads CASSQVGEQYF. The CDR3, as DNA: TGTGCCAGCAGCCAAGTTGGCGAGCAGTACTTC.

This clonotype has a handful of counts. The chain links TRBV9 to TRBJ2-7, with TRBD2 identical over 11 bases. Trimming took 3 bases from V and 1 from J; bases not matched to a gene: 6. Germline V gene data show CDR1 as SGDLS and CDR2 as YYNGEE. The CDR3 contains 16 residues. The CDR3 DNA follows: TGTGCCAGCAGCGCACCACTAGCGGGGGCATCCTACGAGCAGTACTTC. Its protein is CASSAPLAGASYEQYF.

The table lists this clonotype with many counts. The chain combines TRBV4-1 with TRBJ1-1; D is undetermined. This CDR3 is built from 12 residues. The V end lost 1 base, the J end lost 8 bases, and 8 bases lay between the germline ends. Germline-derived CDR1 and CDR2 are MGHRA and YSYEKL. CDR3 nucleotide sequence: TGCGCCAGCAGCCAAGGAGGAGGGGAAGCTTTCTTT. Translated, it gives CASSQGGGEAFF.

This clonotype came up many times. This rearrangement joins TRBV9 to TRBJ2-6; TRBD1 matches at 7 bases. Germline V gene lookup returns CDR1 SGDLS and CDR2 YYNGEE. Trimming took 2 bases from V and 0 from J; bases not matched to a gene: 2. The CDR3 contains 16 residues. The CDR3 loop reads CASSVNRGSGANVLTF. CDR3 DNA sequence: TGTGCCAGCAGCGTCAACAGGGGCTCTGGGGCCAACGTCCTGACTTTC. The full variable domain, its missing parts supplied by reference TRBV9 and TRBJ2-6, is DSGVTQTPKHLITATGQRVTLRCSPRSGDLSVYWYQQSLDQGLQFLIQYYNGEERAKGNILERFSAQQFPDLHSELNLSSLELGDSALYFCASSVNRGSGANVLTFGAGSRLTVL.

This chain joins TRBV29-1 and TRBJ2-3; 10 bases match TRBD2. Per germline, CDR1 SQVTM and CDR2 ANQGSEA. CDR3 size: 14 residues. V shed 7 bases, J shed 1 base, and the junction held 5 bases outside the gene matches. CDR3 nucleotide sequence: TGCAGCGGTACCCTAGCGGGGGGCACAGATACGCAGTATTTT. This sequence encodes CSGTLAGGTDTQYF.

This clonotype turned up a few times. The rearrangement links TRBV10-2 to TRBJ1-3, with a tentative D call TRBD1 (6 bases). Germline V gives CDR1 WSHSY, CDR2 SAAADI. This CDR3 is built from 11 residues. Trimming cost V 3 bases and J 15 bases, with 12 bases left between them. The CDR3: CASSDLRDKYF. CDR3 DNA: TGCGCCAGCAGTGATTTACGGGACAAATATTTT.

There are a few counts of this clonotype. The rearrangement joins TRBV10-2 to TRBJ1-5; D perhaps matches TRBD1 (5 bases). With 0 bases removed from V and 4 bases from J, the gap between germline ends came to 10 bases. Germline V gene lookup returns CDR1 WSHSY and CDR2 SAAADI. The CDR3 sequence is 15 residues long. Here the CDR3 DNA reads TGCGCCAGCAGTGAGTCGATGTCAGGGAATCAGCCCCAGCATTTT. This codes for CASSESMSGNQPQHF.

The chain uses TRBV29-1 and TRBJ1-2, with 9 nucleotides matching TRBD1. Germline V gene sequence: CDR1 SQVTM, CDR2 ANQGSEA. Trimming removed 0 bases from V and 8 bases from J; junction bases left unmatched: 10. This CDR3 region has 15 residues. Here the CDR3 DNA reads TGCAGCGTTGAAGATACAGGGGGCGCCGTGCGGGGCTACACCTTC. It encodes CSVEDTGGAVRGYTF.

This clonotype was counted ten times or more. The genes are TRBV14 and TRBJ2-7; D perhaps matches TRBD2 (6 bases). V lost 3 bases, J lost 2 bases, and 17 bases lay in between. Germline V gives CDR1 SGHDN, CDR2 FVKESK. The CDR3 runs to 16 residues. Here the CDR3 DNA reads TGTGCCAGCAGCCAGGGTCCCGCGGGGTTCCCCTACGAGCAGTACTTC. Residues: CASSQGPAGFPYEQYF.

On this clonotype itself: A much bigger clone sits one base away, suggesting this may be a read error. V usage is TRBV13 and J usage is TRBJ2-3; D gene uncertain. CDR1 and CDR2 from the germline V gene are PRHDT and FYEKMQ (reference sequence). Trimming stripped 2 bases from V and 0 bases from J, with 15 bases between. This CDR3 is 17 amino acids long. Here the CDR3 DNA reads TGTGCCAGCAGCTTACAGTATGGCGGAAGCAGCACAGATACGCAGTATTTT. Protein product: CASSLQYGGSSTDTQYF. The full variable domain, its missing parts supplied by reference TRBV13 and TRBJ2-3, is AAGVIQSPRHLIKEKRETATLKCYPIPRHDTVYWYQQGPGQDPQFLISFYEKMQSDKGSIPDRFSAQQFSDYHSELNMSSLELGDSALYFCASSLQYGGSSTDTQYFGPGTRLTVL.

This clonotype appeared many times. The chain recombines TRBV9 with TRBJ2-5; weak D call: TRBD2 (6 bases). This CDR3 is 14 amino acids long. Deletions cut 5 bases from V and 7 bases from J, with 18 bases between. CDR1 SGDLS and CDR2 YYNGEE come from the germline V gene. CDR3 DNA sequence: TGTGCCAGCAGTTTGGCGGGAAGCGTTGCGACCCAGTACTTC. Residues: CASSLAGSVATQYF.

Ten or more counts support this clonotype. The CDR3 nucleotides read TGTGCCAGCAGCAGTCGGGCTAGCGGGGATCACAATGAGCAGTTCTTC. It encodes CASSSRASGDHNEQFF. This chain links TRBV3-1 with TRBJ2-1, with 9 bases lining up with TRBD2. From germline, CDR1 is LGHDT and CDR2 YNNKEL (reference sequence). V was clipped by 5 bases and J by 5 bases; unmatched bases: 10. The CDR3 extends over 16 amino acids.

This clonotype was observed at least ten times. The chain employs TRBV5-1 and TRBJ1-1; unclear D gene. Trimming took off 7 bases at V and 8 bases at J, with 9 bases between the two ends. Germline CDR1 is SGHRS and CDR2 is YFSETQ. The CDR3 runs to 10 residues. The CDR3 spells CASRDGEAFF. In DNA form, the CDR3 reads TGCGCCAGCCGAGACGGCGAAGCTTTCTTT. Variable domain in full (rest from reference TRBV5-1 and TRBJ1-1): KAGVTQTPRYLIKTRGQQVTLSCSPISGHRSVSWYQQTPGQGLQFLFEYFSETQRNKGNFPGRFSGRQFSNSRSEMNVSTLELGDSALYLCASRDGEAFFGQGTRLTVV.

This clonotype has ten or more counts. The rearrangement links TRBV7-6 to TRBJ1-6; no reliable D call. This CDR3 has 15 amino acids. The V gene's germline CDR1 is SGHVS and CDR2 FNYEAQ. Trimming pared 1 base from V and 4 bases from J, leaving 8 bases between. The CDR3 region is CASSLEPGYNSPLHF. CDR3 in DNA: TGTGCCAGCAGCTTAGAACCGGGGTATAATTCACCCCTCCACTTT.

This clonotype was detected only a few times. The chain uses TRBV10-3 and TRBJ2-5; D gene unclear. There are 14 residues in the CDR3. V was pared by 2 bases and J by 3 bases, with 10 bases between. CDR1 is ENHRY and CDR2 is SYGVKD in the germline V gene. This CDR3 is CAISEPSSKETQYF. In nucleotides, the CDR3 is TGTGCCATCAGTGAGCCGTCGTCCAAAGAGACCCAGTACTTC.

This clonotype was picked up many times. V gene TRBV20-1 combines with J gene TRBJ1-1; D may be TRBD1 (6 bases). The CDR3 is 13 residues long. Germline lookup yields CDR1 DFQATT and CDR2 SNEGSKA (reference sequence). The germline V and J ends were trimmed by 0 bases and 1 base, with 6 bases remaining between them. As DNA, the CDR3 is TGCAGTGCTAGAGAGGGACAGAACACTGAAGCTTTCTTT. It codes for CSAREGQNTEAFF.

This clonotype was seen repeatedly, ten times or more. The rearrangement links TRBV5-6 to TRBJ2-2; D uncertain. Per the germline V gene, CDR1 is SGHDT and CDR2 is YYEEEE. CDR3 size: 15 residues. V was shortened by 5 bases and J by 3 bases, with 14 bases between the two germline ends. CDR3 region: CASRGENGDTGELFF. Written as DNA, the CDR3 is TGTGCCAGCAGAGGCGAAAACGGCGACACCGGGGAGCTGTTTTTT.

This clonotype was seen at least ten times. The V and J genes are TRBV9 and TRBJ1-1; D not resolved. Germline V lookup: CDR1 SGDLS, CDR2 YYNGEE. Trimming cost V 7 bases and J 1 base, with 5 bases left between them. This CDR3 region has 11 residues. CDR3 nucleotide sequence: TGTGCCAGCGGATCGAACACTGAAGCTTTCTTT. This gives the protein CASGSNTEAFF. The whole variable domain, remainder taken from reference TRBV9 and TRBJ1-1, is DSGVTQTPKHLITATGQRVTLRCSPRSGDLSVYWYQQSLDQGLQFLIQYYNGEERAKGNILERFSAQQFPDLHSELNLSSLELGDSALYFCASGSNTEAFFGQGTRLTVV.

This clonotype came up many times. The chain combines TRBV9 with TRBJ2-1; 12 bases map to TRBD2. This CDR3 has 12 residues. CDR1 is SGDLS, CDR2 YYNGEE, per germline. After removal of 3 bases from V and 15 bases from J, the junction contained 4 bases not matched to a gene. In nucleotides, the CDR3 is TGTGCCAGCAGCGCTCCGACTAGCGGGGGGTTCTTC. Protein product: CASSAPTSGGFF. Using reference TRBV9 and TRBJ2-1 for the parts outside the CDR3, the full variable domain is DSGVTQTPKHLITATGQRVTLRCSPRSGDLSVYWYQQSLDQGLQFLIQYYNGEERAKGNILERFSAQQFPDLHSELNLSSLELGDSALYFCASSAPTSGGFFGPGTRLTVL.

The chain uses TRBV7-9 and TRBJ2-4, with D perhaps TRBD2 (6 bases). V was shortened by 6 bases and J by 14 bases, with 17 bases between the two germline ends. The CDR3 runs 12 residues. Germline values: CDR1 SEHNR, CDR2 FQNEAQ (reference sequence). CDR3 loop: CASSRDSRTKYF. DNA for the CDR3: TGTGCCAGCAGTCGGGACTCCCGAACTAAGTACTTC.

J is TRBJ2-5 and V is TRBV9, with D possibly being TRBD1 (6 bases). Trimming removed 1 base from V and 2 bases from J, with 9 bases in between. This CDR3 comprises 14 residues. Germline lookup yields CDR1 SGDLS and CDR2 YYNGEE. CDR3 residues: CASSVSGTQETQYF. The CDR3 DNA reads as TGTGCCAGCAGCGTATCCGGGACACAAGAGACCCAGTACTTC.

The chain combines TRBV10-3 with TRBJ2-3, with D tentatively TRBD1 (5 bases). Trimming took 1 base from V and 3 from J, leaving 11 bases between them. Germline V lookup: CDR1 ENHRY, CDR2 SYGVKD. The CDR3 is 15 residues long. This CDR3 reads CAISEYPKGTDTQYF. CDR3 in DNA: TGTGCCATCAGTGAGTACCCGAAGGGGACAGATACGCAGTATTTT.

This clonotype was recorded many times. The chain is built from TRBV23-1 and TRBJ2-3; D gene uncertain. TRBV23-1 is assigned to the ORF class and has an uncertain function. V was trimmed by 0 bases and J by 2 bases, leaving 12 bases between them. The CDR3 totals 16 residues. CDR3 amino acids: CASSQSRTVVTDTQYF. DNA for the CDR3: TGCGCCAGCAGTCAATCCCGGACGGTGGTCACAGATACGCAGTATTTT.

The chain has TRBV12-5 and TRBJ2-2; D not resolved. Deletions cut 5 bases from V and 3 bases from J, with 4 bases between. Germline V gene lookup returns CDR1 LGHNT and CDR2 FRNRAP. The CDR3 sequence is 12 residues long. CDR3: CASGPDTGELFF. CDR3 coding DNA: TGTGCTAGTGGTCCAGACACCGGGGAGCTGTTTTTT.